This TCR beta chain was retrieved from a study of blood T cell repertoires in COVID-19. Original methodology: Estimation of nucleated cell counts relied on the amplification of reference gene primers. The protocol was immunoSEQ multiplex PCR, while the TCRdb copy is restricted to in-frame clones and leaves out a portion. V and J calls plus clone size are reproduced from that table; the DNA served to infer D and trimming. The sample has about 110,000 clones, less than 85% seen once. This clone showed up just once. Sequencing was carried out using peripheral blood. The receptor's source is a human donor in a cohort sampled during active or convalescent COVID-19.

CDR3 sequence reads: CASSIWSLSTDTQYF. Written as DNA, the CDR3 is TGTGCCAGTAGTATATGGAGCCTTAGCACAGATACGCAGTATTTT. The V gene is TRBV19, the J gene TRBJ2-3; D not resolved. Germline CDR1 is LNHDA and CDR2 is SQIVND (reference sequence). The length of the CDR3 is 15 residues. Trimming left V 2 bases short and J 0 bases short, with 9 bases between.